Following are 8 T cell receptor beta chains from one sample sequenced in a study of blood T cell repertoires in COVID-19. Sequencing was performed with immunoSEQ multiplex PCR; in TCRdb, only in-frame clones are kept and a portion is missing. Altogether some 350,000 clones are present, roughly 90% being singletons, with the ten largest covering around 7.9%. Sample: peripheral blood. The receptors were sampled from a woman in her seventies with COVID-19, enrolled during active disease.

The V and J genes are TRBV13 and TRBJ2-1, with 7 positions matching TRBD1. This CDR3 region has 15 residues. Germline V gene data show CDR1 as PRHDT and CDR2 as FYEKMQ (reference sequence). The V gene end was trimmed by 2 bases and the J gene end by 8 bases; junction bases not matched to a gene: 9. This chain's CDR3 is CASSLNENRGDEQFF. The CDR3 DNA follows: TGTGCCAGCAGCTTAAACGAAAACAGGGGTGATGAGCAGTTCTTC.

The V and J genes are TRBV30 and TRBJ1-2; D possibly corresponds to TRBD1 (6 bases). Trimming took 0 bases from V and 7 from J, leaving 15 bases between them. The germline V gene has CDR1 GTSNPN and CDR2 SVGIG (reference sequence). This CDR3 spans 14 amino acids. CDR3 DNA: TGTGCCTGGAGTGTACCAGGGGCTCTTTTTGGCTACACCTTC. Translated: CAWSVPGALFGYTF. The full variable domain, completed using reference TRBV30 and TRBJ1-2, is SQTIHQWPATLVQPVGSPLSLECTVEGTSNPNLYWYRQAAGRGLQLLFYSVGIGQISSEVPQNLSASRPQDRQFILSSKKLLLSDSGFYLCAWSVPGALFGYTFGSGTRLTVV.

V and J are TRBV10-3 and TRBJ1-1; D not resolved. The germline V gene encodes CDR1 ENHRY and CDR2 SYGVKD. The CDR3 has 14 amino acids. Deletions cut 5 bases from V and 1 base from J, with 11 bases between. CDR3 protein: CAISHLGGNTEAFF. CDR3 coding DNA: TGTGCCATCAGTCATCTCGGAGGGAACACTGAAGCTTTCTTT.

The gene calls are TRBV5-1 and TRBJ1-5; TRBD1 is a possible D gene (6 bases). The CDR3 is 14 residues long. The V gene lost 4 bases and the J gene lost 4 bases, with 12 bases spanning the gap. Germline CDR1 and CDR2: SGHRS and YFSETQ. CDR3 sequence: CASSPGAGNQPQHF. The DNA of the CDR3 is TGCGCCAGCAGCCCAGGGGCCGGGAATCAGCCCCAGCATTTT.

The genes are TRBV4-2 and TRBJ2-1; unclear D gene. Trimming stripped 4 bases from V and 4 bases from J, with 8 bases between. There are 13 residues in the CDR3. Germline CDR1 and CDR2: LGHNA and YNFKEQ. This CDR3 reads CASSRTIYNEQFF. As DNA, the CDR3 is TGTGCCAGCAGCCGCACTATTTACAATGAGCAGTTCTTC.

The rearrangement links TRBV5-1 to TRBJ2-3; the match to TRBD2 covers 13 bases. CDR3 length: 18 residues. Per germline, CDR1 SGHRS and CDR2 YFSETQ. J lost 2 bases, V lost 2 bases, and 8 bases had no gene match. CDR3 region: CASSFLSGLAGNTDTQYF. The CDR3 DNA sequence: TGCGCCAGCAGCTTCTTATCGGGACTAGCGGGGAACACAGATACGCAGTATTTT.

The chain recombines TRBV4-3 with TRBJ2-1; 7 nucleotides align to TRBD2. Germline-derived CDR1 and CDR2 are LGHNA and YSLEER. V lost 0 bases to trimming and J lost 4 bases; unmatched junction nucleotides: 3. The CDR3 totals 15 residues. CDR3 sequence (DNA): TGCGCCAGCAGCCAAGATCGGGGGGATTACAATGAGCAGTTCTTC. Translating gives CASSQDRGDYNEQFF.

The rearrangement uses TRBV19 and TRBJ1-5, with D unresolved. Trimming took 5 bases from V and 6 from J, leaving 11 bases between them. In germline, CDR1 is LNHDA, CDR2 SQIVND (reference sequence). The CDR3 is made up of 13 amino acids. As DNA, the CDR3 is TGTGCCAGTAGTGGTCGGGTGGGTCAGCCCCAGCATTTT. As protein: CASSGRVGQPQHF.